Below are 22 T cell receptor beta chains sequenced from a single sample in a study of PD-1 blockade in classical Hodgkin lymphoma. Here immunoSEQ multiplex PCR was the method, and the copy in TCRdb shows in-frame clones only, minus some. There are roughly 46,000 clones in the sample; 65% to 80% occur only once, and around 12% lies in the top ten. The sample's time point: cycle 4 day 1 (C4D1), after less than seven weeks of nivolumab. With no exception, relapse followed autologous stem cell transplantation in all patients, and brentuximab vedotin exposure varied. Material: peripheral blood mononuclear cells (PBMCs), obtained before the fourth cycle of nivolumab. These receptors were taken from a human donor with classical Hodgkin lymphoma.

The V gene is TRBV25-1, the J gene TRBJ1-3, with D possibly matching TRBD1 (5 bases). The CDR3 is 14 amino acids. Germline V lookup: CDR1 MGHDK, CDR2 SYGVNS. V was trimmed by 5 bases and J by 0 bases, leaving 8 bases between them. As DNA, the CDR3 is TGTGCCAGCAGTCAGCAGGGCTCTGGAAACACCATATATTTT. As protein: CASSQQGSGNTIYF.

The CDR3 spells CASSLRQGVYGGAFF. CDR3 nucleotides: TGTGCCAGCAGCTTAAGACAGGGGGTTTATGGGGGAGCTTTCTTT. This rearrangement joins TRBV7-2 to TRBJ1-1; 9 nucleotides match TRBD1. This CDR3 has 15 residues. The J segment lost 10 bases and the V segment lost 2 bases, leaving 11 bases of the junction unmatched. Germline assignment: CDR1 SGHTA and CDR2 FQGNSA. The full variable domain, completed using reference TRBV7-2 and TRBJ1-1, is GAGVSQSPSNKVTEKGKDVELRCDPISGHTALYWYRQSLGQGLEFLIYFQGNSAPDKSGLPSDRFSAERTGGSVSTLTIQRTQQEDSAVYLCASSLRQGVYGGAFFGQGTRLTVV.

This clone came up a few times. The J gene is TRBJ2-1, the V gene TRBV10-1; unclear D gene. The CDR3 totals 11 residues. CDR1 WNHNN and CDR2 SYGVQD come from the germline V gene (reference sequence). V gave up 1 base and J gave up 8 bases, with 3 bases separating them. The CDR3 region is CASSEYDEQFF. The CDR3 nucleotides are TGCGCCAGCAGTGAGTACGATGAGCAGTTCTTC.

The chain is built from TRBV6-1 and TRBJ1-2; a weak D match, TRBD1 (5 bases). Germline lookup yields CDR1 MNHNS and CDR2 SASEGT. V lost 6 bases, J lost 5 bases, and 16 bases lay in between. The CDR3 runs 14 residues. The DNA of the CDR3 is TGTGCCAGCAGCCCTGACAGCTTAGGATATGGCTACACCTTC. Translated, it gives CASSPDSLGYGYTF.

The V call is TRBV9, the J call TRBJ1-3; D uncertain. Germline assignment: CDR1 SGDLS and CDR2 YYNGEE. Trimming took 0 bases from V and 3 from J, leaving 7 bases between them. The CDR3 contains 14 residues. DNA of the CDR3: TGTGCCAGCAGCGTAGTGTCAGATGGAAACACCATATATTTT. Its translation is CASSVVSDGNTIYF.

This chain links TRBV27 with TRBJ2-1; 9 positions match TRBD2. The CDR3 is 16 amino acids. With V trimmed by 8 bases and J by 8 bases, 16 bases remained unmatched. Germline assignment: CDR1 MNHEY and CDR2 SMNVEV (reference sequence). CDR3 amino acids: CASATLGTSSLDEQFF. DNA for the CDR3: TGTGCCAGCGCTACTCTGGGGACTAGCTCCCTCGATGAGCAGTTCTTC.

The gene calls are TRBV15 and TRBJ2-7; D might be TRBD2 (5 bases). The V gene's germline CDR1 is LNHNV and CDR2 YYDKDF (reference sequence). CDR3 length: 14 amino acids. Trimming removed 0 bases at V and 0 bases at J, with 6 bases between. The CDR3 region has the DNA TGTGCCACCAGCAGAGAGGGGAGCTCCTACGAGCAGTACTTC. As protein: CATSREGSSYEQYF.

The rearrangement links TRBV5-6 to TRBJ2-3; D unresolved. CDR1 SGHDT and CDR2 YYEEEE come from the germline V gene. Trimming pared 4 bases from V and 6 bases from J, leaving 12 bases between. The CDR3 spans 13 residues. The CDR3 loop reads CASSVKGSDTQYF. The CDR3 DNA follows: TGTGCCAGCAGCGTGAAGGGTTCGGATACGCAGTATTTT.

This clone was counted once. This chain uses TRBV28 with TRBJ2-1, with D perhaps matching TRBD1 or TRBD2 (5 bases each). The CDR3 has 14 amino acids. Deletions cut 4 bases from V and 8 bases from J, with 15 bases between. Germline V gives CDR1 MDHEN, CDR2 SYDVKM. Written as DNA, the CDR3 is TGTGCCAGCAGTTATGGGGGTAGCGCCCATGAGCAGTTCTTC. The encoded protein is CASSYGGSAHEQFF.

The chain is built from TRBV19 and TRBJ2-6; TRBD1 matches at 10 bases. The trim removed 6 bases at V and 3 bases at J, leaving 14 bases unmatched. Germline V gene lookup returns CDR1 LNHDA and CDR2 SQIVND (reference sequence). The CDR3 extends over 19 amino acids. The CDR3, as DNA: TGTGCCAGTAGCCCTACCGGGACAGGGGTCCCCAGTGGGGCCAACGTCCTGACTTTC. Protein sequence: CASSPTGTGVPSGANVLTF.

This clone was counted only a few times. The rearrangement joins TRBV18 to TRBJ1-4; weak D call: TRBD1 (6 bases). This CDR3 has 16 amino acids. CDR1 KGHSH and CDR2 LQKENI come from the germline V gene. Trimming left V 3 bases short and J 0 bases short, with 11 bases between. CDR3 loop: CASSPGGQSTNEKLFF. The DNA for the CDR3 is TGTGCCAGCTCACCGGGGGGACAATCAACTAATGAAAAACTGTTTTTT.

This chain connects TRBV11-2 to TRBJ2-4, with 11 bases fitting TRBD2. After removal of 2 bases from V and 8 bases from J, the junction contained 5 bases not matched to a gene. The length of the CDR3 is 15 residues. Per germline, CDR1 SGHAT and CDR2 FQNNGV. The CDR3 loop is CASSLLAGGGDIQYF. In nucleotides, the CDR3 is TGTGCCAGCAGCTTACTAGCGGGAGGAGGAGACATTCAGTACTTC.

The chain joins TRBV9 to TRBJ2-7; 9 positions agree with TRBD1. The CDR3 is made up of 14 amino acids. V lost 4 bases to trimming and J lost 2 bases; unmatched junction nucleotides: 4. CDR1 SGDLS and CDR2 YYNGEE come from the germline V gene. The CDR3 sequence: CASSPRQGAYEQYF. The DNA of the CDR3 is TGTGCCAGCAGCCCCCGACAGGGGGCCTACGAGCAGTACTTC.

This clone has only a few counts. CDR3 sequence: CASSDRGFSYTF. Written as DNA, the CDR3 is TGTGCCAGCAGCGACAGGGGTTTCAGCTACACCTTC. The chain employs TRBV6-5 and TRBJ1-2, with 8 nucleotides matching TRBD1. The germline V gene has CDR1 MNHEY and CDR2 SVGAGI. V lost 6 bases to trimming and J lost 9 bases; unmatched junction nucleotides: 6. This CDR3 contains 12 residues.

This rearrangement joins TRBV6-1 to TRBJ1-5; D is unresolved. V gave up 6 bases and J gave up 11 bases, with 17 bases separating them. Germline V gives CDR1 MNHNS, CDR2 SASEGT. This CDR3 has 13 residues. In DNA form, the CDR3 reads TGTGCCAGCAGCTCAGAGGCCCGATCGGCCCAGCATTTT. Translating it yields CASSSEARSAQHF.

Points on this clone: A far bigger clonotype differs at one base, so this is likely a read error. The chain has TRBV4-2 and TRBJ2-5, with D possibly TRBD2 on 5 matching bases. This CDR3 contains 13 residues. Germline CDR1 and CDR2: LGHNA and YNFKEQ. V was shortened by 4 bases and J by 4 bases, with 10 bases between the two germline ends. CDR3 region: CASSPRGAETQYF. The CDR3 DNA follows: TGTGCCAGCAGCCCTCGGGGTGCAGAGACCCAGTACTTC.

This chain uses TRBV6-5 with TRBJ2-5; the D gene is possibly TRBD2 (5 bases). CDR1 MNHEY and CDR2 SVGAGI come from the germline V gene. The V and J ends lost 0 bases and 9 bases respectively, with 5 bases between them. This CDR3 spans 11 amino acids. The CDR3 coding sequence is TGTGCCAGCAGTTACTCGGAGGCCCAGTACTTC. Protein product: CASSYSEAQYF.

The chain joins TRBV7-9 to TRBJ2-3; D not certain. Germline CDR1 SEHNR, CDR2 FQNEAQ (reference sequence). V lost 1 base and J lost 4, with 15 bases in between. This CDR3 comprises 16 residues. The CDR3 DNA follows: TGTGCCAGCAGCTTAGAAAGGAGCTCTGTGGCAGATACGCAGTATTTT. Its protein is CASSLERSSVADTQYF.

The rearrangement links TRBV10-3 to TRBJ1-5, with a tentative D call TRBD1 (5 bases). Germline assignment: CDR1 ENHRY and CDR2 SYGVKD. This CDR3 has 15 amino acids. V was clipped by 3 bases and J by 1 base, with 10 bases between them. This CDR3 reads CAISDGQRSNQPQHF. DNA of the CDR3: TGTGCCATCAGTGACGGACAACGGAGCAATCAGCCCCAGCATTTT.

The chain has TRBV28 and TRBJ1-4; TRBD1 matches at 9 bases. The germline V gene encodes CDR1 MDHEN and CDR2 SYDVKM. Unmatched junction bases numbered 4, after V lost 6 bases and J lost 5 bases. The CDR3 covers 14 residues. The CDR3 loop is CASRPTGGNEKLFF. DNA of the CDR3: TGTGCCAGCAGGCCGACAGGGGGGAATGAAAAACTGTTTTTT.

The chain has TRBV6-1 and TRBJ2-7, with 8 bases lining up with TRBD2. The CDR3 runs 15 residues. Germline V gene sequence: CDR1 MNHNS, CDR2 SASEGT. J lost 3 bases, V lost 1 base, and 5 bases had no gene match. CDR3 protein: CASSEGTGGYYEQYF. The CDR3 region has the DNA TGTGCCAGCAGTGAAGGTACGGGAGGGTACTACGAGCAGTACTTC.

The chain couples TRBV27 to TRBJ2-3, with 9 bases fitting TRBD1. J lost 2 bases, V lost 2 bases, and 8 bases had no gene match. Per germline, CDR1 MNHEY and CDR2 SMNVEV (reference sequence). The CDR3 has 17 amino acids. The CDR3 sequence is CASSLGPGQGFTDTQYF. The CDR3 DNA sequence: TGTGCCAGCAGTTTAGGCCCGGGACAGGGATTCACAGATACGCAGTATTTT.